What follows describes a single T cell receptor (beta chain). Antigen: not known. The V gene end was trimmed by 3 bases and the J gene end by 3 bases; junction bases not matched to a gene: 3. The CDR3 sequence is 15 residues long. Germline V lookup: CDR1 SNHLY, CDR2 FYNNEI. During the collection period, no donor immune events like infections were recorded. The sample comes from a study of identifying expanded T cells in peripheral blood. Study-level findings and limits: Clone count variance between roughly 2-week samples rose with total template count. Differentially abundant clones: roughly 1.2 between replicates, approximately 15 at about 13 days, roughly 18 at four.

Here immunoSEQ multiplex PCR was the method, and the copy in TCRdb shows in-frame clones only, minus some. The sample consists of about 100,000 clones, approximately 88% of them appearing once. The sample taken for sequencing was blood. J is TRBJ2-2 and V is TRBV2; the match to TRBD1 covers 8 bases. This TCR came from a person aged 18 to 70 in good health. CDR3 bases: TGTGCCAGCAGTGACAGGGGGCCCGACACCGGGGAGCTGTTTTTT. The encoded protein is CASSDRGPDTGELFF. Drawing the rest from reference TRBV2 and TRBJ2-2, the complete variable domain is EPEVTQTPSHQVTQMGQEVILRCVPISNHLYFYWYRQILGQKVEFLVSFYNNEISEKSEIFDDQFSVERPDGSNFTLKIRSTKLEDSAMYFCASSDRGPDTGELFFGEGSRLTVL.